This TCR beta chain was captured in a study of cytomegalovirus exposure and HLA in healthy donors. Findings and caveats of the study: Donor immune exposure was known only as CMV serostatus. With high specificity and sensitivity, the classifier reportedly diagnosed cytomegalovirus status. Most TCR beta V segments were productive about 87% or about 30% of the time in an earlier analysis.

Germline CDR1 MNHEY, CDR2 SMNVEV (reference sequence). The CDR3 extends over 14 amino acids. With 5 bases clipped from V and 8 bases from J, the junction kept 9 bases outside the gene matches. Both 60 Vbeta primers and 13 Jbeta primers went into the PCR. The repertoire was sequenced with immunoSEQ multiplex PCR; TCRdb's copy has only in-frame clones and lacks some. The data hold 200,000 to 250,000 clones, with approximately 80% observed a single time. As concerns this clone: Its target is not known.

Sequences were obtained from PBMCs. This receptor was identified in a woman aged 40 to 50 in good health and CMV-seronegative. The chain has TRBV27 and TRBJ1-5, with 7 positions matching TRBD1. The CDR3 loop is CASSPRQGVEPQHF. In DNA, the CDR3 is TGTGCCAGCAGTCCCAGACAGGGCGTGGAGCCCCAGCATTTT.